These T cell receptor beta chains were read from a single sample in a study of blood T cell repertoires in COVID-19. Repertoires were generated with immunoSEQ multiplex PCR, while TCRdb's copy carries only in-frame clones and drops some. The table lists tens of thousands of clones, 82% of them singletons. Material for sequencing was peripheral blood. All receptors derive from a woman aged 80 or over with acute or convalescent COVID-19. The CDR3 runs from the conserved cysteine through the conserved F or W. A D gene is named only where the DNA matches it firmly. Size values are once, few and many counts, or a class for expanded clones, and some rows have none.

>TRBV10-2|TRBJ2-2|TRBD1|-
TGCGCCAGCAGTAACCGGGACAGGGGGACCGGGGAGCTGTTTTTT
CASSNRDRGTGELFF
>TRBV24-1|TRBJ1-2|TRBD1|-
TGTGCCACCAGTGACGAGGCCGTGACAGGGGGCTACACCTTC
CATSDEAVTGGYTF
>TRBV7-9|TRBJ2-1|TRBD2|-
TGTGCCAGCAGCTTACTTCGGGGGGACAATGAGCAGTTCTTC
CASSLLRGDNEQFF
>TRBV18|TRBJ2-2|-|-
TGTGCCAGCTCCCCCGGTGAGGGATTCACCGGGGAGCTGTTTTTT
CASSPGEGFTGELFF
>TRBV7-2|TRBJ2-2|-|-
TGTGCCAGCAGCCTACGAGGTTATGTTTCCGGGGAGCTGTTTTTT
CASSLRGYVSGELFF
>TRBV6-5|TRBJ2-2|TRBD2|-
TGTGCCAGCAGTCACCTAGCGGGAGTCCCCGGGGAGCTGTTTTTT
CASSHLAGVPGELFF
>TRBV24-1|TRBJ1-5|-|-
TGTGCCACCAGTGATTTCTCGAATCAGCCCCAGCATTTT
CATSDFSNQPQHF
>TRBV6-2/TRBV6-3|TRBJ1-4|-|-
TGTGCCAGCAGTTACGGGGCCGGAGGGGAAAAACTGTTTTTT
CASSYGAGGEKLFF
>TRBV7-8|TRBJ2-7|TRBD2|few
TGTGCCAGCAGCTTAGTTGGGGCGGGAGGATACTACGAGCAGTACTTC
CASSLVGAGGYYEQYF
>TRBV4-1|TRBJ1-6|-|-
TGCGCCAGCAGCCAAGATAAAACGGAGCGGTTGGATGCACCCCTCCACTTT
CASSQDKTERLDAPLHF
>TRBV18|TRBJ1-1|-|-
TGTGCCAGCTCACAAAACAGGGTGGGCACTGAAGCTTTCTTT
CASSQNRVGTEAFF
>TRBV9|TRBJ1-1|-|-
TGTGCCAGCAGCGTAATGATAGGGGTGTACACTGAAGCTTTCTTT
CASSVMIGVYTEAFF
>TRBV5-8|TRBJ2-7|TRBD1|-
TGTGCCAGCAGACACGGACAGGGGATCGACGAGCAGTACTTC
CASRHGQGIDEQYF
>TRBV18|TRBJ1-1|-|-
TGTGCCAGCACCTTCACCGGGACTGAAGCTTTCTTT
CASTFTGTEAFF
>TRBV6-6|TRBJ2-2|TRBD1|-
TGTGCCAGCACTCTAGGAGGGCAGGGGGCCGCCGGGGAGCTGTTTTTT
CASTLGGQGAAGELFF
>TRBV5-1|TRBJ2-7|-|once
TGCGCCAGCAGCTTGGAGTCAGCCTACGAGCAGTACTTC
CASSLESAYEQYF
>TRBV3-1/TRBV3-2|TRBJ2-3|-|-
TGTGCCAGCAGCCAAGGAAGGGGGAGAGATACGCAGTATTTT
CASSQGRGRDTQYF
>TRBV9|TRBJ2-2|-|few
TGTGCCAGCAGCGTAGATCTTACCGGGGAGCTGTTTTTT
CASSVDLTGELFF
>TRBV23-1|TRBJ2-3|-|-
TGCGCCAGCAGTTTCGACAGGAGGGGGCCGGATACGCAGTATTTT
CASSFDRRGPDTQYF
>TRBV5-5|TRBJ1-1|TRBD1|-
TGTGCCAGCAGCCGACAGGGAAACACTGAAGCTTTCTTT
CASSRQGNTEAFF
>TRBV29-1|TRBJ2-3|-|-
TGCAGCGTTGAGGTCGGGGGTGGAGATACGCAGTATTTT
CSVEVGGGDTQYF
>TRBV5-6|TRBJ1-6|-|-
TGTGCCAGCAGCTTTTTTACAGGTGGCTCCTATAATTCACCCCTCCACTTT
CASSFFTGGSYNSPLHF
>TRBV30|TRBJ1-6|-|-
TGTGCCTGGTCGGGACAACGGGAATCACCCCTCCACTTT
CAWSGQRESPLHF
>TRBV2|TRBJ1-1|-|-
TGTGCCAGCATCCACGGGATGGAGACTGAAGCTTTCTTT
CASIHGMETEAFF
>TRBV2|TRBJ2-5|TRBD2|-
TGTGCCACGGGACTAGCAGAGACCCAGTACTTC
CATGLAETQYF
>TRBV12-3/TRBV12-4|TRBJ1-2|TRBD1|-
TGTGCCAGCAGTACCGACAGGGACTATGGCTACACCTTC
CASSTDRDYGYTF
>TRBV11-2|TRBJ2-7|TRBD1|-
TGTGCCAGCAGCGCGCCTGACAGGGTCTGGGAGCAGTACTTC
CASSAPDRVWEQYF
>TRBV4-2|TRBJ2-2|TRBD2|-
TGTGCCAGCAGCCAAGATCCGTTAGCGGGATATTCGAACACCGGGGAGCTGTTTTTT
CASSQDPLAGYSNTGELFF
>TRBV18|TRBJ2-7|TRBD1|-
TGTGCCAGCTCACCGCAGACAGGGGGCGAGCAGTACTTC
CASSPQTGGEQYF
>TRBV30|TRBJ2-2|-|once
TGTGCCTGGAGGGATTACAGGCGGACGAACACCGGGGAGCTGTTTTTT
CAWRDYRRTNTGELFF
>TRBV6-5|TRBJ1-2|TRBD1|once
TGTGCCAGCAACCCGGGACAGGGGGCGAGTGGCTACACCTTC
CASNPGQGASGYTF
>TRBV29-1|TRBJ2-5|TRBD2|-
TGCAGCGTACAATCAGTGGGGCTAGCGGGTCAAGAGACCCAGTACTTC
CSVQSVGLAGQETQYF
>TRBV5-1|TRBJ2-7|-|-
TGCGCCAGCAGCTTGGGATACAGGGACCATAAATCCTACGAGCAGTACTTC
CASSLGYRDHKSYEQYF
>TRBV6-4|TRBJ1-5|-|-
TGTGCCAGCAGTGACTCGCGTAGCAGGGTCCTTAATCAGCCCCAGCATTTT
CASSDSRSRVLNQPQHF
>TRBV2|TRBJ2-3|TRBD2|-
TGTGCCAGCCGTCGAGCGGGAGGGACCGATACGCAGTATTTT
CASRRAGGTDTQYF
>TRBV15|TRBJ2-2|TRBD2|few
TGTGCCACCAGCGAAGGCCTAGCGGGAGCGAGCGGGGAGCTGTTTTTT
CATSEGLAGASGELFF
>TRBV5-1|TRBJ1-6|-|-
TGCGCCAGCAGCTTGGAATTGGGGGAGGTGGTCTCACCCCTCCACTTT
CASSLELGEVVSPLHF
>TRBV5-4|TRBJ2-5|-|-
TGTGCCAGCAGCTTGCAAGGGGACGGGGGGACCCAGTACTTC
CASSLQGDGGTQYF
>TRBV2|TRBJ2-3|TRBD2|-
TGTGCCAGCAGTGTCGGCGGGGGGCCCACAGATACGCAGTATTTT
CASSVGGGPTDTQYF
>TRBV7-3|TRBJ2-5|-|-
TGTGCCAGCAGCAAGTCCCCGGGGGGCTGGAACCAAGAGACCCAGTACTTC
CASSKSPGGWNQETQYF
>TRBV3-1/TRBV3-2|TRBJ2-7|-|-
TGTGCCAGCAGCCAGGGGGCTGGTGAGCAGTACTTC
CASSQGAGEQYF
>TRBV5-1|TRBJ1-2|-|-
TGCGCCAGCAGCCCCAATGATGGAGGGTTGTATGGCTACACCTTC
CASSPNDGGLYGYTF
>TRBV6-5|TRBJ1-2|TRBD1|-
TGTGCCAGCAGTTACGGTCAGGGGGCGCATGGCTACACCTTC
CASSYGQGAHGYTF
>TRBV25-1|TRBJ1-4|TRBD1|few
TGTGCCAGCAGTGGAAGAGACAGGGTCCATAGGTCTAATGAAAAACTGTTTTTT
CASSGRDRVHRSNEKLFF
>TRBV5-1|TRBJ1-1|-|-
TGCGCCAGCAGCTGGGGGACTTCCCGGGGGACTGAAGCTTTCTTT
CASSWGTSRGTEAFF
>TRBV6-4|TRBJ2-5|TRBD2|-
TGTGCCAGCATTTCCAAGCGGGAGGGCGAAGGAGTCGCCCAGTACTTC
CASISKREGEGVAQYF
>TRBV6-5|TRBJ2-7|TRBD1|-
TGTGCCAGCAGTTCACCAGACAGGGGGTGGAGGGAGCAGTACTTC
CASSSPDRGWREQYF
>TRBV5-1|TRBJ1-3|-|-
TGCGCCAGCACCCTAGGACTCACCTCTGGAAACACCATATATTTT
CASTLGLTSGNTIYF
>TRBV5-1|TRBJ2-3|TRBD2|-
TGCGCCAGCAGCTCGAAGCCTAGCGGGAGCAGCACAGATACGCAGTATTTT
CASSSKPSGSSTDTQYF
>TRBV5-4|TRBJ2-5|TRBD2|-
TGTGCCAGCAGCCTAGGGACTAGGACCGAGACCCAGTACTTC
CASSLGTRTETQYF
>TRBV5-6|TRBJ1-1|-|once
TGTGCCAGCAGCTTTCGGCGTGAGGGCACTGAAGCTTTCTTT
CASSFRREGTEAFF
>TRBV6-5|TRBJ2-3|-|-
TGTGCCAGCAGTTGGGGCGCAACCGCTCCTGATACGCAGTATTTT
CASSWGATAPDTQYF
>TRBV7-9|TRBJ1-6|-|-
TGTGCCAGCAGCTTAGTTTCGAGCCAAAGCGAACCCCTCCACTTT
CASSLVSSQSEPLHF
>TRBV6-5|TRBJ1-1|-|-
TGTGCCAGCAGTTACTCGGCAGGCCGGAACACTGAAGCTTTCTTT
CASSYSAGRNTEAFF
>TRBV5-1|TRBJ1-1|TRBD1|-
TGCGCCAGCAGCTCCGGACAGGGGGGACTCACTGAAGCTTTCTTT
CASSSGQGGLTEAFF